This T cell receptor (beta chain) was observed in a study of radiation and T cells in renal cell carcinoma. Whole-study findings and limits: Top 100 clonotypes averaged around 50% in irradiated versus about 40% in nephrectomy-only tumors. From baseline, blood top tumor clonotypes peaked at 2 weeks post-radiation. No pretreatment tumor biopsies were available for baseline clonotypes.

The CDR3 extends over 15 amino acids. The germline gives CDR1 MNHNY, CDR2 SVGAGI (reference sequence). Germline trimming cut 2 bases from V and 5 bases from J; bases unmatched to any gene: 6. Concerning this clone: Its antigen is currently unknown.

As to treatment: 15 Gy SBRT to primary tumor, nephrectomy 4 weeks later. Nephrectomy followed 15 Gy stereotactic body radiation by 4 weeks. Assay: immunoSEQ multiplex PCR; the TCRdb copy retains only in-frame clones and omits some. The table records 15,000 to 20,000 clones, about three fifths of them present only once. The material sequenced was tumor tissue, taken from a patient whose treatment included radiotherapy and nephrectomy. The V and J genes are TRBV6-6 and TRBJ1-1; 9 bases are shared with TRBD1. The sequence came from a woman between 65 and 79 years old with renal cell carcinoma. DNA of the CDR3: TGTGCCAGCAGTTACAATCGGGACAGGGTTACTGAAGCTTTCTTT. Amino acids: CASSYNRDRVTEAFF.